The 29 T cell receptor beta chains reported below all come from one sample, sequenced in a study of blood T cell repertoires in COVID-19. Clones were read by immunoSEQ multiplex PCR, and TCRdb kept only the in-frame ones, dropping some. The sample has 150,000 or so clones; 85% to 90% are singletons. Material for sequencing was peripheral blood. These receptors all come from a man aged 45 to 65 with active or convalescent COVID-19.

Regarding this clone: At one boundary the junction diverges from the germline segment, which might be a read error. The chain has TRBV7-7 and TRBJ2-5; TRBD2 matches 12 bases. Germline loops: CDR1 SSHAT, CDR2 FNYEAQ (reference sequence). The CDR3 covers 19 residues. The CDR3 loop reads CASSLAQASGGEVQETQYF. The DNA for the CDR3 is TGTGCTAGCAGCTTAGCGCAGGCTAGCGGGGGGGAGGTCCAAGAGACCCAGTACTTC.

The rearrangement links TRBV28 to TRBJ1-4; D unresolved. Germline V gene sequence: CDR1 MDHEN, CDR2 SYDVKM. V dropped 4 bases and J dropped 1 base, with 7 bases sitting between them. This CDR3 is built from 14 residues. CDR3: CASSYGETNEKLFF. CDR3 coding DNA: TGTGCCAGCAGTTACGGGGAAACTAATGAAAAACTGTTTTTT.

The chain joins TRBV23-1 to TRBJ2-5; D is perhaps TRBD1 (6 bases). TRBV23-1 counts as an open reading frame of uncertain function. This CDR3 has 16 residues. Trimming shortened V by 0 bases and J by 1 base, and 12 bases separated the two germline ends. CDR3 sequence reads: CASSQSRDKGQETQYF. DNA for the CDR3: TGCGCCAGCAGTCAATCCCGGGACAAGGGCCAAGAGACCCAGTACTTC.

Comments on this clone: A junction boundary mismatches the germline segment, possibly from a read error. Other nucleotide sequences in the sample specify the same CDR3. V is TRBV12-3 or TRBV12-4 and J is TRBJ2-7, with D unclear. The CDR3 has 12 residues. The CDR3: CASSPSPSEQYF. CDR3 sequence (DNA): TGTGCCAGCAGCCCCTCTCCCTCCGAGCAATACTTC.

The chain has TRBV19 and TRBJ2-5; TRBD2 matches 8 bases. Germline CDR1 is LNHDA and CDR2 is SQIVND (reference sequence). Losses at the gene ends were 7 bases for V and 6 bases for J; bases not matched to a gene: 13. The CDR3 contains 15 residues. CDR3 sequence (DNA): TGTGCCAGTATCTCTTCCCGGGGGGGCGATCAGACCCAGTACTTC. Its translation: CASISSRGGDQTQYF. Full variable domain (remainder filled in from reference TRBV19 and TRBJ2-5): DGGITQSPKYLFRKEGQNVTLSCEQNLNHDAMYWYRQDPGQGLRLIYYSQIVNDFQKGDIAEGYSVSREKKESFPLTVTSAQKNPTAFYLCASISSRGGDQTQYFGPGTRLLVL.

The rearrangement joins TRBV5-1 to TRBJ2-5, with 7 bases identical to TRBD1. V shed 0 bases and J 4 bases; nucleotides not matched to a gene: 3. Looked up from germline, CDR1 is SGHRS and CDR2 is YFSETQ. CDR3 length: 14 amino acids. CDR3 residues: CASSLAGQRETQYF. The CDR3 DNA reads TGCGCCAGCAGCTTGGCGGGACAGCGAGAGACCCAGTACTTC.

The CDR3 nucleotides are TGTGCCAGCAGCATAAGCGGGGGCCAAGAGACCCAGTACTTC. Its translation: CASSISGGQETQYF. The chain has TRBV2 and TRBJ2-5; 8 nucleotides agree with TRBD2. The V gene's germline CDR1 is SNHLY and CDR2 FYNNEI. V was clipped by 6 bases and J by 1 base; unmatched bases: 4. The CDR3 spans 14 residues. Full variable domain (outside the CDR3, taken from reference TRBV2 and TRBJ2-5): EPEVTQTPSHQVTQMGQEVILRCVPISNHLYFYWYRQILGQKVEFLVSFYNNEISEKSEIFDDQFSVERPDGSNFTLKIRSTKLEDSAMYFCASSISGGQETQYFGPGTRLLVL.

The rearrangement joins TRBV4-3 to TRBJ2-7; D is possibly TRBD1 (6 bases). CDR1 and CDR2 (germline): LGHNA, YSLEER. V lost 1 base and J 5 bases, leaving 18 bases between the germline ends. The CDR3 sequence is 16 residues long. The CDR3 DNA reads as TGCGCCAGCAGCCAAGGACCAGGGGTCCCCTCGGACGAGCAGTACTTC. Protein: CASSQGPGVPSDEQYF.

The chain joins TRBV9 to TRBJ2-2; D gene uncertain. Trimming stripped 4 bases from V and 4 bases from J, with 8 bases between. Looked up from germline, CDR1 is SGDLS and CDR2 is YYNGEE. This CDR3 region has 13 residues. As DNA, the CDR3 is TGTGCCAGCAGCCGCCTAATCACCGGGGAGCTGTTTTTT. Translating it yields CASSRLITGELFF.

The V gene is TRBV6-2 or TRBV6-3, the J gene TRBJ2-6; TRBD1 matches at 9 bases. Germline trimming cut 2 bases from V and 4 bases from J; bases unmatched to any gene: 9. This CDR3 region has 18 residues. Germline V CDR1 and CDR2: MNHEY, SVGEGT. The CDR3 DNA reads TGTGCCAGCAGTTACATGGGACAGGGTATTTCCGGGGCCAACGTCCTGACTTTC. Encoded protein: CASSYMGQGISGANVLTF.

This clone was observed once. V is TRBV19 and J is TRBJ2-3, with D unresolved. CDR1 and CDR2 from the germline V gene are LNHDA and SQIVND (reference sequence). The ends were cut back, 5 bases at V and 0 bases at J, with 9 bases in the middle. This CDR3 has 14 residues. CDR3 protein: CASSPLGSTDTQYF. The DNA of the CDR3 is TGTGCCAGTAGTCCTCTGGGCAGCACAGATACGCAGTATTTT.

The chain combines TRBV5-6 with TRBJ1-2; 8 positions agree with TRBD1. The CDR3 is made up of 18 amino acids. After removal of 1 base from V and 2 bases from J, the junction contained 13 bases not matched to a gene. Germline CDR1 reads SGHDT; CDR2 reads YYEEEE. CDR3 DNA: TGTGCCAGCAGCTTGCCTTCTCGGACAGGGAAGGGAAACTATGGCTACACCTTC. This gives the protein CASSLPSRTGKGNYGYTF.

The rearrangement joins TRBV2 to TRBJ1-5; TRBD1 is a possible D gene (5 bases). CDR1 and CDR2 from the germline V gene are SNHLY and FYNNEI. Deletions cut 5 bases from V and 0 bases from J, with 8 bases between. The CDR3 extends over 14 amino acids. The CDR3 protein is CASSRQNSNQPQHF. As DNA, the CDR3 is TGTGCCAGCAGTAGACAGAATAGCAATCAGCCCCAGCATTTT. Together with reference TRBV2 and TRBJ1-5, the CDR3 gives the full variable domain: EPEVTQTPSHQVTQMGQEVILRCVPISNHLYFYWYRQILGQKVEFLVSFYNNEISEKSEIFDDQFSVERPDGSNFTLKIRSTKLEDSAMYFCASSRQNSNQPQHFGDGTRLSIL.

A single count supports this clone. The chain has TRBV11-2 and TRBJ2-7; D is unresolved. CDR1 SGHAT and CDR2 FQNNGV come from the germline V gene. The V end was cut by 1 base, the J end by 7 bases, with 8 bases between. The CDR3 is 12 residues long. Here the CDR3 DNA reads TGTGCCAGCAGCTTAGGCTTGACAGAGCAGTACTTC. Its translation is CASSLGLTEQYF.

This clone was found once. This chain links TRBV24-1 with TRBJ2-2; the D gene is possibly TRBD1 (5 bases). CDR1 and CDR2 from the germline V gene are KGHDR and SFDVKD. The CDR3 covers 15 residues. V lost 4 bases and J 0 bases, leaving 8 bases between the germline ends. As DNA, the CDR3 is TGTGCCACCAGTGAGGACACCACGAACACCGGGGAGCTGTTTTTT. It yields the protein CATSEDTTNTGELFF.

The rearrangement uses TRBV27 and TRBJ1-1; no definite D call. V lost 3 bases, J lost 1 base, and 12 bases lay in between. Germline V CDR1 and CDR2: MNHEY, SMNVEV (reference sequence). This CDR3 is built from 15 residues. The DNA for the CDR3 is TGTGCCAGCAGTTTGGTGGGCAGTCGGAACACTGAAGCTTTCTTT. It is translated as CASSLVGSRNTEAFF.

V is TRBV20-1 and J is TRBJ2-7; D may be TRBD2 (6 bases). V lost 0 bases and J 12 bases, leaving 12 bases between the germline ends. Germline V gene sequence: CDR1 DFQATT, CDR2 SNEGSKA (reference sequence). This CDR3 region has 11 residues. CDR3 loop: CSARDPTGGYF. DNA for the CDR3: TGCAGTGCTAGAGATCCCACCGGGGGGTACTTC.

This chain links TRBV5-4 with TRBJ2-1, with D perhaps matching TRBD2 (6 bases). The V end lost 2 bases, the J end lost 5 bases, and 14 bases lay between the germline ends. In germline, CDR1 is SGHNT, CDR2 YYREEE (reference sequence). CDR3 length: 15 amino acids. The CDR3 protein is CASSFPTGGDNEQFF. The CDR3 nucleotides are TGTGCCAGCAGCTTTCCGACTGGCGGGGACAATGAGCAGTTCTTC.

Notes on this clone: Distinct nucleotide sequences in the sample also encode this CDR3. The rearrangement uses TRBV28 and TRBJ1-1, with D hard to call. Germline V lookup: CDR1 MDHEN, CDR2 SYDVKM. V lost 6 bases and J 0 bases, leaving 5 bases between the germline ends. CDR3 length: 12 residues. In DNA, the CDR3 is TGTGCCAGCAGCCCTATGAACACTGAAGCTTTCTTT. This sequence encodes CASSPMNTEAFF.

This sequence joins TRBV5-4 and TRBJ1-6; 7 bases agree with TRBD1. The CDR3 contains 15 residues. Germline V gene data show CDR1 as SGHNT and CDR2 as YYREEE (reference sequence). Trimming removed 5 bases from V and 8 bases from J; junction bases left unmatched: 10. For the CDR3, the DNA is TGTGCCAGCAGTTCCGGGACAGTACGTGATTCACCCCTCCACTTT. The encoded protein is CASSSGTVRDSPLHF.

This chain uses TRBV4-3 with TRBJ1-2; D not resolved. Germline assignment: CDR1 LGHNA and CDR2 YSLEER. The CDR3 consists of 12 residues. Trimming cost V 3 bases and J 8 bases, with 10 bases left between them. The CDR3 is CASSHERRGYTF. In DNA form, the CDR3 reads TGCGCCAGCAGCCACGAGCGGAGGGGCTACACCTTC.

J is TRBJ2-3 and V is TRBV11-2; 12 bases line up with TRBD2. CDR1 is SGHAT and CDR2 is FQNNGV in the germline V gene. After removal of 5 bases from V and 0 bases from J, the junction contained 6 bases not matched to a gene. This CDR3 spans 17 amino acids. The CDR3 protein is CASSLRTSGASTDTQYF. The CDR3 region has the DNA TGTGCCAGCAGCCTCAGGACTAGCGGGGCTAGCACAGATACGCAGTATTTT.

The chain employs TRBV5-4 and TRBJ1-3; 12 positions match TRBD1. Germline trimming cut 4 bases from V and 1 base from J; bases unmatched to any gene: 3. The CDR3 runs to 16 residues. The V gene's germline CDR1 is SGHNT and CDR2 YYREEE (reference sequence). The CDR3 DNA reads TGTGCCAGCAGCCCGGGACAGGGGGCATCTGGAAACACCATATATTTT. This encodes CASSPGQGASGNTIYF.

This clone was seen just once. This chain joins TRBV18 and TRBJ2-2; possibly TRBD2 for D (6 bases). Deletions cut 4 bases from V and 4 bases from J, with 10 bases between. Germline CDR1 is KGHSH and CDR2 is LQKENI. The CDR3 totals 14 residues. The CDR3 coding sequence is TGTGCCAGCTCACTGGGACTTTCCACCGGGGAGCTGTTTTTT. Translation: CASSLGLSTGELFF.

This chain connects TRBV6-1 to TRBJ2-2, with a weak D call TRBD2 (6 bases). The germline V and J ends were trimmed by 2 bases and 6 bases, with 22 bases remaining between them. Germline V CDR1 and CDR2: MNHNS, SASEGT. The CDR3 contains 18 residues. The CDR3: CASSELFRAGRFSGELFF. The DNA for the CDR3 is TGTGCCAGCAGTGAACTATTTAGGGCAGGGAGGTTTTCCGGGGAGCTGTTTTTT.

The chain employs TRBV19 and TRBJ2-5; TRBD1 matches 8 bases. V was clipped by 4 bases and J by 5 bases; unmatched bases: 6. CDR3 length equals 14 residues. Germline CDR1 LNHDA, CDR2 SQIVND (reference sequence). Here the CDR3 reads CASSTQGVGETQYF. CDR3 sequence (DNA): TGTGCCAGTAGTACACAGGGGGTTGGGGAGACCCAGTACTTC.

The CDR3 nucleotides are TGTGCCAGCAGCGGTAGACAGAAGCCCTCCTCCTACGAGCAGTACTTC. The encoded protein is CASSGRQKPSSYEQYF. The chain has TRBV7-6 and TRBJ2-7; D possibly corresponds to TRBD1 (5 bases). The CDR3 is 16 amino acids. The germline V and J ends were trimmed by 5 bases and 0 bases, with 17 bases remaining between them. CDR1 is SGHVS, CDR2 FNYEAQ, per germline.

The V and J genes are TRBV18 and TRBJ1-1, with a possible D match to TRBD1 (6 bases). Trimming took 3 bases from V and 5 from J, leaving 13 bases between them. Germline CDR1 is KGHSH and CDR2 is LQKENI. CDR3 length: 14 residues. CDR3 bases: TGTGCCAGCTCACCGTACAGGGTAGAGACTGAAGCTTTCTTT. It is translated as CASSPYRVETEAFF.

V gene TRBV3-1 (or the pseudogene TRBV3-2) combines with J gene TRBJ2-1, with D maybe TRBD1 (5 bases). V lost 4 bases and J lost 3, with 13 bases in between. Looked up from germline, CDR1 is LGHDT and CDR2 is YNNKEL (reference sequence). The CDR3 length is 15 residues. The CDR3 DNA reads TGTGCCAGCAGCCGTGACAGCACAAACTACAATGAGCAGTTCTTC. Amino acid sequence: CASSRDSTNYNEQFF.